There are many counts of the clone carrying this T cell receptor beta chain. Antigen specificity is unknown. The data stem from a study of regulatory T cells in long-lasting Graves disease. General study findings and limits: TCR diversity was lower in persistent Graves' patients than in newly diagnosed ones. Favoring TRBV28, TRBJ1-2 and TRBJ2-5 was a feature seen in persistent disease.

Stated time point: newly diagnosed GD, antithyroid drugs for less than 3 months. The TCR library used RNA extracted from PBMCs. Researchers made TCR beta libraries by using iRepertoire HTBI primers and running Arm-PCR on CDR3 regions. TCRdb redid the calling of the multiplex PCR reads with MiXCR, one entry per CDR3 protein. The sample holds roughly 440,000 distinct CDR3 sequences, around 17% seen once. V was clipped by 2 bases and J by 5 bases; unmatched bases: 14. Germline V lookup: CDR1 MDHEN, CDR2 SYDVKM. CDR3 length: 17 amino acids. This sample was also put to use in a study of T cells in Graves' hyperthyroidism and ophthalmopathy. According to that study: Across 18 months, stable Graves' hyperthyroidism was marked by no progression to ophthalmopathy. Carried out on the TCR CDR3, a first-round RT-PCR used the HTBI primer set.

This material consisted of peripheral blood mononuclear cells (PBMCs), taken at new diagnosis, from a patient treated with antithyroid drugs. The genes are TRBV28 and TRBJ2-5, with TRBD2 identical over 7 bases. This TCR derives from a woman in her late teens or twenties with Graves disease. CDR3 bases: TGTGCCAGCAGTTTAGACGGATTGGGCGGGAGAATGGAGACCCAGTACTTC. Translated, it gives CASSLDGLGGRMETQYF. Supplemented by reference TRBV28 and TRBJ2-5, the full variable domain reads DVKVTQSSRYLVKRTGEKVFLECVQDMDHENMFWYRQDPGLGLRLIYFSYDVKMKEKGDIPEGYSVSREKKERFSLILESASTNQTSMYLCASSLDGLGGRMETQYFGPGTRLLVL.